Given below is one TCR beta chain in context. What it binds is not known. This specimen belongs to a study of T-cell memory formation after mild COVID-19. At the level of the study: TCR clusters were mostly confined to one donor each. Study-level findings and limits: There was a balanced CD4/CD8 profile in clones contracting day 15 to 85, and later expanders leaned CD4+. Contracting CD8+ clones were enriched in EMRA, CD4+ mainly in CM and EM. Nothing showed for sure that second-wave clones peaking on day 37 were SARS-CoV-2 specific.

Germline CDR1 is SGDLS and CDR2 is YYNGEE. This CDR3 has 14 residues. V gave up 0 bases and J gave up 2 bases, with 8 bases separating them. One entry per CDR3 protein results from TCRdb running MiXCR on the 5' RACE reads. The sample shows about 290,000 distinct CDR3 sequences, about 16% of them seen only once. The TCR comes from a man younger than 35 who had mild COVID-19 (a few samples of this study predate the infection). Cell type and time point are not known. The V gene is TRBV9, the J gene TRBJ1-1; D is undetermined. Sequencing used PBMCs or a T cell subset sorted from them (not recorded which). CDR3 sequence: CASSVGWRNTEAFF. DNA for the CDR3: TGTGCCAGCAGCGTAGGGTGGCGTAACACTGAAGCTTTCTTT. Complete variable domain (other parts from reference TRBV9 and TRBJ1-1): DSGVTQTPKHLITATGQRVTLRCSPRSGDLSVYWYQQSLDQGLQFLIQYYNGEERAKGNILERFSAQQFPDLHSELNLSSLELGDSALYFCASSVGWRNTEAFFGQGTRLTVV.